The present TCR beta chain was sequenced within a study of blood T cell repertoires in COVID-19. Study context: Sources were T cells, B-cell-depleted T cells, or PBMCs; the material itself was cDNA or gDNA.

Trimming shortened V by 0 bases and J by 5 bases, and 8 bases separated the two germline ends. Looked up from germline, CDR1 is LGHDT and CDR2 is YNNKEL (reference sequence). The CDR3 totals 13 residues. Method: immunoSEQ multiplex PCR; TCRdb's copy keeps in-frame clones and lacks some. The sample carries some 46,000 clones, over 75% recorded once. This TCR came from a woman between 55 and 75 years old with acute or convalescent COVID-19. V gene TRBV3-1 (or the pseudogene TRBV3-2) combines with J gene TRBJ2-7, with no clear D. Sequenced: peripheral blood. CDR3 sequence (DNA): TGTGCCAGCAGCCAAGACGGCCAGGACGAGCAGTACTTC. This gives the protein CASSQDGQDEQYF.